Listed below are T cell receptor beta chains from one sample, sequenced in a study of blood T cell repertoires in COVID-19. Sequencing used immunoSEQ multiplex PCR; TCRdb keeps in-frame clones, though not all of them. The sample includes roughly 500,000 clones, roughly 89% of them seen just once. Sample: peripheral blood. Every receptor here comes from a man younger than 35 with COVID-19, enrolled during active disease. Both conserved end residues are part of each CDR3. A D gene is named only where the DNA matches it firmly. Clone size is shown for a subset of rows, as once, few, many or a class of expanded clone.

TRBV3-1/TRBV3-2	TRBD1	.	TRBJ1-2	TGTGCCAGCAGCCAAGATAACAGGGGGCGGGGTGGCTACACCTTC	CASSQDNRGRGGYTF
TRBV30	.	.	TRBJ1-1	TGTGCCTGGAGAAACCCAGGAGGTACTGAAGCTTTCTTT	CAWRNPGGTEAFF
TRBV10-2	.	few	TRBJ2-5	TGCGCCAGCAACGGAGGGGGGGCCTCAGAGACCCAGTACTTC	CASNGGGASETQYF
TRBV7-5	.	.	TRBJ1-1	TGTGTCAGAAGCTTAGCTGTAGCAGGGACAGGGGCTACTGAAGCTTTCTTT	CVRSLAVAGTGATEAFF
TRBV21-1	.	.	TRBJ1-1	TGTGCCAGCAGTAACAGGAACCTAATTGAAGCTTTCTTT	CASSNRNLIEAFF
TRBV6-6	.	.	TRBJ2-7	TGTGCCAGCAGTTACTCGAGTTTAGGGGTCGCCTACGAGCAGTACTTC	CASSYSSLGVAYEQYF
TRBV9	TRBD2	.	TRBJ2-2	TGTGCCAGCAGCCGTAGCGGGCCGAACACCGGGGAGCTGTTTTTT	CASSRSGPNTGELFF
TRBV29-1	TRBD1	once	TRBJ2-1	TGCAGCGTTGCTGGGACAGGGTCCTACAATGAGCAGTTCTTC	CSVAGTGSYNEQFF
TRBV4-1	TRBD1	few	TRBJ2-1	TGCGCCAGCAGCCCCGGACAGGGGAATGAGCAGTTCTTC	CASSPGQGNEQFF
TRBV2	TRBD1	once	TRBJ1-1	TGTGCCAGCAGTAACAGGGGGGCCGAAGCTTTCTTT	CASSNRGAEAFF
TRBV3-1/TRBV3-2	TRBD2	.	TRBJ2-3	TGTGCCAGCAGCCGAGGACAGGGAAGCGGGGGGGCCGGCACAGATACGCAGTATTTT	CASSRGQGSGGAGTDTQYF
TRBV7-9	TRBD1	.	TRBJ2-7	TGTGCCAGCAGCTCCTGGGGACAGGGGTCCTACGAGCAGTACTTC	CASSSWGQGSYEQYF
TRBV6-5	.	once	TRBJ1-5	TGTGCCAGCACTATGGACAGTGATCAGCCCCAGCATTTT	CASTMDSDQPQHF
TRBV6-6	.	.	TRBJ1-3	TGTGCCAGCACGCCTGGACTCGGAAACACCATATATTTT	CASTPGLGNTIYF
TRBV3-1/TRBV3-2	.	.	TRBJ1-2	TGTGCCAGCAGCCAAAATGACTTGGGCTATGGCTACACCTTC	CASSQNDLGYGYTF
TRBV18	.	.	TRBJ1-5	TGTGCCAGCTCGGATTTCGGGGGGCGATATAGCAATCAGCCCCAGCATTTT	CASSDFGGRYSNQPQHF
TRBV4-1	.	.	TRBJ2-3	TGCGCCAGCAGCCAAGTAGGAGCGTCCCGCACAGATACGCAGTATTTT	CASSQVGASRTDTQYF
TRBV30	.	.	TRBJ2-5	TGTGCCTCGGACGGGAATGTAGAGACCCAGTACTTC	CASDGNVETQYF
TRBV27	.	.	TRBJ2-3	TGTGCCAGCCGTAAAGACAGGCTAAGGACAGATACGCAGTATTTT	CASRKDRLRTDTQYF
TRBV5-1	TRBD2	.	TRBJ2-5	TGCGCCAGCAACCTAGCGGGTGTGTACCAAGAGACCCAGTACTTC	CASNLAGVYQETQYF
TRBV5-1	.	.	TRBJ1-1	TGCGCCAGCAGCTTAAACCAGGGCGGCACTGAAGCTTTCTTT	CASSLNQGGTEAFF
TRBV19	TRBD2	.	TRBJ2-3	TGTGCCAGTGCCTCCGGTAGCGGGGGAATTCTGGTAGATACGCAGTATTTT	CASASGSGGILVDTQYF
TRBV11-2	.	.	TRBJ2-1	TGTGCCAGCAGTTTAACCGGGGGTGAGCAGTTCTTC	CASSLTGGEQFF
TRBV4-2	TRBD2	.	TRBJ2-7	TGTGCCAGCAGCCATCCGGGACTAACCTACGAGCAGTACTTC	CASSHPGLTYEQYF
TRBV7-6	.	once	TRBJ1-4	TGTGCCAGCAGCTTATTCCCGGAGGGAAAAGGTGAAAAACTGTTTTTT	CASSLFPEGKGEKLFF
TRBV10-3	.	.	TRBJ1-5	TGTGCCATCAGTGAATCGACAGGTGCCCCGTACCAGCCCCAGCATTTT	CAISESTGAPYQPQHF
TRBV30	TRBD2	.	TRBJ2-7	TGTGCCTGGAGTAGAACGAGCGGGAGTAATTCCTACGAGCAGTACTTC	CAWSRTSGSNSYEQYF
TRBV11-2	.	.	TRBJ1-5	TGTGCCAGCAGCCCACAAGGGGGTCAGCCCCAGCATTTT	CASSPQGGQPQHF
TRBV2	TRBD2	.	TRBJ2-7	TGTGCCAGCAGCGCCCCGACTAGCGACAACTCCTACGAGCAGTACTTC	CASSAPTSDNSYEQYF
TRBV25-1	.	once	TRBJ2-6	TGTGCCAGCAGTGAATCGGGGGCCAACGTCCTGACTTTC	CASSESGANVLTF
TRBV19	TRBD1	once	TRBJ2-6	TGTGCCATTAGTCCCACCACTGGGACAGGGGCGACAGGGGCCAACGTCCTGACTTTC	CAISPTTGTGATGANVLTF
TRBV11-1	.	.	TRBJ1-6	TGTGCCAGTTCGCAGGGGCCGGGGATGGAATCACCCCTCCACTTT	CASSQGPGMESPLHF
TRBV5-1	.	.	TRBJ2-3	TGCGCCAGCAGCTTGTCAGGCCAGGGCTTTACTAGCACAGATACGCAGTATTTT	CASSLSGQGFTSTDTQYF
TRBV6-2/TRBV6-3	.	.	TRBJ2-3	TGTGCCAGCAGCCCGAGGACAGTCTTTGCCACAGATACGCAGTATTTT	CASSPRTVFATDTQYF
TRBV24-1	.	.	TRBJ1-6	TGTGCCACCAGCCAGGGAATTAATTCACCCCTCCACTTT	CATSQGINSPLHF
TRBV11-2	TRBD2	few	TRBJ2-7	TGTGCCAGCAGCTTAGACGGCGGGGGACGGTACGAGCAGTACTTC	CASSLDGGGRYEQYF
TRBV5-5	TRBD2	.	TRBJ2-7	TGTGCCAGCAGCTTCAAGCGGGAACCCTCTAGCGAGCAGTACTTC	CASSFKREPSSEQYF
TRBV11-2	.	.	TRBJ1-5	TGTGCCAGCAGCTTGGACAGCTTTTATCAGCCCCAGCATTTT	CASSLDSFYQPQHF
TRBV7-2	TRBD2	.	TRBJ2-3	TGTGCCAGCAGCTCGGGTCAGCGGGGGAGCACAGATACGCAGTATTTT	CASSSGQRGSTDTQYF
TRBV5-5	.	.	TRBJ2-7	TGTGCCAGCAGCTTGACCCGGGAGTCCACTGGGTACGAGCAGTACTTC	CASSLTRESTGYEQYF
TRBV11-3	.	.	TRBJ2-2	TGTGCCAGCAGCCTGGAGGGGGCAACCGGGGAGCTGTTTTTT	CASSLEGATGELFF
TRBV6-5	TRBD2	.	TRBJ2-1	TGTGCCAGCAGTTATATAGTGGGAGGGACGAATGAGCAGTTCTTC	CASSYIVGGTNEQFF
TRBV7-2	.	.	TRBJ2-1	TGTGCCAGCAGCTTTCCCGTCGTCAATGAGCAGTTCTTC	CASSFPVVNEQFF
TRBV11-2	.	.	TRBJ2-6	TGTGCCAGCAGCTTAGAGCCGGCTGGGGCCAACGTCCTGACTTTC	CASSLEPAGANVLTF
TRBV7-9	.	once	TRBJ2-7	TGTGCCAGCAGCTTAGCGGGGCATACCTACGAGCAGTACTTC	CASSLAGHTYEQYF
TRBV12-2	.	.	TRBJ1-2	TGTGCAAGGATACGGGGTTACTATGGCTACACCTTC	CARIRGYYGYTF
TRBV27	.	.	TRBJ2-3	TGTGCCAGCAGTCCACCCAGACTGGAAGCCCAACAGGGAGATACGCAGTATTTT	CASSPPRLEAQQGDTQYF
TRBV2	TRBD2	.	TRBJ2-1	TGTGCCAGCCCCTCGGGACTAGGGATTTACAATGAGCAGTTCTTC	CASPSGLGIYNEQFF
TRBV19	.	.	TRBJ1-1	TGTGCCAGTAGACTTTTACGGGAGAACACTGAAGCTTTCTTT	CASRLLRENTEAFF
TRBV4-2	.	.	TRBJ2-1	TGTGCCAGCAGCCAAGGCTCTCGCGGGGCCTCCTACAATGAGCAGTTCTTC	CASSQGSRGASYNEQFF
TRBV20-1	TRBD2	.	TRBJ2-1	TGCAGTGCTAGTAAAGAGGCGGGAGGGAGGAATGAGCAGTTCTTC	CSASKEAGGRNEQFF
TRBV13	TRBD1	.	TRBJ1-6	TGTGCCAGCAGCTTAGGAAGGGGGCAGGGCTTTTCACCCCTCCACTTT	CASSLGRGQGFSPLHF
TRBV6-5	TRBD1	.	TRBJ1-5	TGTGCCAGCAGACCGCAGGGGGCTCCTCAGCCCCAGCATTTT	CASRPQGAPQPQHF
TRBV2	TRBD2	few	TRBJ2-2	TGTGCCAGCAGTGGGACTAGCGTGAACACCGGGGAGCTGTTTTTT	CASSGTSVNTGELFF